The entry below gives a single T cell receptor (beta chain) sequence along with its context. What it binds is unknown. The time point denotes: patch test 3, about 24 weeks after DPC sensitization. As to treatment: therapeutic diphenylcyclopropenone sensitization with weekly scalp DPC. These data are taken from a study of human T cells and chemical hapten exposure. Study conclusions and caveats: High-frequency TCRs, those above 1 in 1000, stayed the same after DPC sensitization.

TCRdb used MiXCR to reprocess the RACE reads, holding one entry per CDR3 protein. The sample holds about 90,000 distinct CDR3 sequences, approximately 11% seen once. The CDR3 sequence is 16 residues long. In germline, CDR1 is KGHSH, CDR2 LQKENI. V lost 3 bases to trimming and J lost 4 bases; unmatched junction nucleotides: 7. The receptor's source is a woman in her twenties or thirties with alopecia areata. Some clones in this sample may be carry-over from other donors' samples. The chain joins TRBV18 to TRBJ2-1; 9 bases are shared with TRBD2. Sequences were derived from whole blood, sampled in connection with sensitization to the hapten diphenylcyclopropenone (DPC). CDR3 bases: TGTGCCAGCTCACCTCTGGCGGGAGGGGGATACAATGAGCAGTTCTTC. This encodes CASSPLAGGGYNEQFF.